Below, 23 T cell receptor beta chains from the same sample are listed, as sequenced in a study of cytomegalovirus exposure and HLA in healthy donors. This PCR relied on a set of 60 Vbeta primers and 13 Jbeta primers. Only in-frame clones appear in the TCRdb table, and some are missing; sequencing was by immunoSEQ multiplex PCR. Of 160,000 or so clones in the sample, roughly 88% were seen once. The specimen sequenced was PBMCs. These receptors originate from a woman under 30 in good health and CMV-seronegative.

V gene TRBV5-5 combines with J gene TRBJ1-2; possible D gene TRBD1, 6 bases. Germline-derived CDR1 and CDR2 are SGHKS and YYEKEE (reference sequence). The germline V and J ends were trimmed by 3 bases and 9 bases, with 21 bases remaining between them. There are 15 residues in the CDR3. The CDR3 region has the DNA TGTGCCAGCAGCTCAGCAGGGGATTTGTTCTCTCGCTACACCTTC. This encodes CASSSAGDLFSRYTF.

The genes are TRBV9 and TRBJ2-1; 15 bases are shared with TRBD2. The CDR3 covers 18 residues. From germline, CDR1 is SGDLS and CDR2 YYNGEE. Trimming removed 4 bases from V and 2 bases from J; junction bases left unmatched: 7. The DNA for the CDR3 is TGTGCCAGCAGCCCCGGACTAGCGGGGGGGCCGGCCTACAATGAGCAGTTCTTC. This gives the protein CASSPGLAGGPAYNEQFF.

The table lists this clone with a few counts. V gene TRBV5-1 combines with J gene TRBJ2-3, with TRBD1 as a possible D gene (6 bases). V was cut by 3 bases and J by 0 bases, with 11 bases left in between. Germline V gene data show CDR1 as SGHRS and CDR2 as YFSETQ. CDR3 length equals 15 residues. In DNA form, the CDR3 reads TGCGCCAGCAGCTCCGGACAGTTTAGCACAGATACGCAGTATTTT. Amino acids: CASSSGQFSTDTQYF.

V gene TRBV5-1 combines with J gene TRBJ1-1, with unresolved D. The CDR3 length is 14 residues. Germline CDR1 and CDR2: SGHRS and YFSETQ. Trimming left V 4 bases short and J 0 bases short, with 10 bases between. The CDR3 protein is CASSDTGLNTEAFF. The CDR3 region has the DNA TGCGCCAGCAGCGACACGGGGTTGAACACTGAAGCTTTCTTT. The variable domain in full, with the rest retrieved from reference TRBV5-1 and TRBJ1-1, is KAGVTQTPRYLIKTRGQQVTLSCSPISGHRSVSWYQQTPGQGLQFLFEYFSETQRNKGNFPGRFSGRQFSNSRSEMNVSTLELGDSALYLCASSDTGLNTEAFFGQGTRLTVV.

A few counts support this clone. Its ends do not fully match the called genes, so a read error is possible. The V gene is TRBV10-3, the J gene TRBJ1-1; TRBD1 might be the D (5 bases). The CDR3 contains 16 residues. The germline CDR1 and CDR2 sequences are ENHRY and SYGVKD. The DNA of the CDR3 is TGTGCCAGCAGTTCCCCCGGGGGAGGAGGGAACACTGAAGCTTTCTTT. Protein sequence: CASSSPGGGGNTEAFF.

V and J are TRBV5-1 and TRBJ1-1; 8 nucleotides agree with TRBD1. This CDR3 spans 15 amino acids. J lost 4 bases, V lost 0 bases, and 5 bases had no gene match. The germline V gene has CDR1 SGHRS and CDR2 YFSETQ. Written as DNA, the CDR3 is TGCGCCAGCAGCTTGGAGCAGGGGGCGCCCACTGAAGCTTTCTTT. This codes for CASSLEQGAPTEAFF.

This clone has only one observation. The chain employs TRBV9 and TRBJ1-2; 8 nucleotides match TRBD1. V shed 2 bases, J shed 5 bases, and the junction held 8 bases outside the gene matches. CDR1 and CDR2 from the germline V gene are SGDLS and YYNGEE. The CDR3 extends over 15 amino acids. The chain's CDR3 is CASSVTGGPQYGYTF. Here the CDR3 DNA reads TGTGCCAGCAGCGTCACAGGGGGTCCACAATATGGCTACACCTTC.

Only a few counts were recorded for this clone. The CDR3 DNA follows: TGTGCCAGTAGCACCGGGCGGGTACTGAACACTGAAGCTTTCTTT. It encodes CASSTGRVLNTEAFF. The V call is TRBV19, the J call TRBJ1-1; unclear D gene. V was shortened by 6 bases and J by 0 bases, with 14 bases between the two germline ends. Germline V lookup: CDR1 LNHDA, CDR2 SQIVND (reference sequence). The CDR3 spans 15 residues.

The genes are TRBV6-4 and TRBJ1-5, with 7 bases that match TRBD1. V gave up 5 bases and J gave up 10 bases; unmatched junction bases: 11. The V gene's germline CDR1 is MRHNA and CDR2 SNTAGT. The CDR3 runs to 14 residues. CDR3 in DNA: TGTGCCAGCAGTCCTGAACTACAGGGGTTCCCCCAGCATTTT. This codes for CASSPELQGFPQHF.

The CDR3 region has the DNA TGTGCCAGCAGGGGAAGCGCTAGCGGGTACGAGCAGTACTTC. Translating gives CASRGSASGYEQYF. The chain couples TRBV13 to TRBJ2-7; 8 bases map to TRBD2. V lost 6 bases to trimming and J lost 4 bases; unmatched junction nucleotides: 8. Germline V gene data show CDR1 as PRHDT and CDR2 as FYEKMQ (reference sequence). The CDR3 runs to 14 residues.

V is TRBV5-1 and J is TRBJ1-4; no firm D call. The germline CDR1 and CDR2 sequences are SGHRS and YFSETQ. V was shortened by 4 bases and J by 5 bases, with 12 bases between the two germline ends. CDR3 length equals 14 residues. This chain's CDR3 is CASSPQAGNEKLFF. The DNA for the CDR3 is TGCGCCAGCAGCCCTCAGGCGGGAAATGAAAAACTGTTTTTT.

The chain joins TRBV7-9 to TRBJ2-5; D gene uncertain. Germline values: CDR1 SEHNR, CDR2 FQNEAQ (reference sequence). This CDR3 comprises 11 residues. Trimming removed 5 bases from V and 3 bases from J, with 4 bases in between. Written as DNA, the CDR3 is TGTGCCAGCAGCACTAAAGAGACCCAGTACTTC. Amino acids: CASSTKETQYF.

The chain combines TRBV4-1 with TRBJ1-2; D is possibly TRBD1 (5 bases). This CDR3 is 16 amino acids long. Per germline, CDR1 MGHRA and CDR2 YSYEKL. Trimming shortened V by 0 bases and J by 4 bases, and 15 bases separated the two germline ends. The CDR3 region is CASSQDPRAKGYGYTF. Here the CDR3 DNA reads TGCGCCAGCAGCCAAGATCCCAGGGCGAAGGGCTATGGCTACACCTTC.

The chain is built from TRBV5-1 and TRBJ1-4, with TRBD1 matching 8 bases. The CDR3 covers 15 residues. Germline V gene lookup returns CDR1 SGHRS and CDR2 YFSETQ. The V gene end was trimmed by 4 bases and the J gene end by 2 bases; junction bases not matched to a gene: 4. Written as DNA, the CDR3 is TGCGCCAGCAGCCCACGGACAGGGACTAATGAAAAACTGTTTTTT. Its protein is CASSPRTGTNEKLFF.

V usage is TRBV5-1 and J usage is TRBJ1-4, with D maybe TRBD1 (5 bases). Germline CDR1 and CDR2: SGHRS and YFSETQ. Trimming removed 0 bases at V and 6 bases at J, with 9 bases between. CDR3 length: 14 amino acids. The CDR3 nucleotides are TGCGCCAGCAGCTTGGCGGGGGAGGATGAAAAACTGTTTTTT. Translated: CASSLAGEDEKLFF. The full variable domain, its missing parts supplied by reference TRBV5-1 and TRBJ1-4, is KAGVTQTPRYLIKTRGQQVTLSCSPISGHRSVSWYQQTPGQGLQFLFEYFSETQRNKGNFPGRFSGRQFSNSRSEMNVSTLELGDSALYLCASSLAGEDEKLFFGSGTQLSVL.

The J gene is TRBJ2-3, the V gene TRBV6-1; TRBD1 agrees at 11 bases. Germline values: CDR1 MNHNS, CDR2 SASEGT. The CDR3 consists of 14 residues. V lost 8 bases to trimming and J lost 4 bases; unmatched junction nucleotides: 5. As DNA, the CDR3 is TGTGCCAGCGTACGGGGACAGGGGGCAGATACGCAGTATTTT. Its protein is CASVRGQGADTQYF.

This chain links TRBV10-1 with TRBJ1-1; perhaps TRBD1 as D (6 bases). Germline-derived CDR1 and CDR2 are WNHNN and SYGVQD (reference sequence). V was pared by 2 bases and J by 1 base, with 14 bases between. CDR3 length: 16 amino acids. The CDR3 region is CASSENRGAWNTEAFF. CDR3 sequence (DNA): TGCGCCAGCAGTGAGAATCGGGGGGCCTGGAACACTGAAGCTTTCTTT.

This chain connects TRBV5-5 to TRBJ2-3; a possible D gene is TRBD1 (6 bases). Trimming removed 2 bases from V and 4 bases from J, with 11 bases in between. Per the germline V gene, CDR1 is SGHKS and CDR2 is YYEKEE (reference sequence). This CDR3 contains 14 residues. CDR3: CASSFAGASDTQYF. In DNA, the CDR3 is TGTGCCAGCAGCTTTGCAGGGGCCTCAGATACGCAGTATTTT.

Only one count was recorded for this clone. Other DNA sequences of this sample code for an identical CDR3. The CDR3 DNA reads as TGTGCCAGCAGCACTTGGACGGGGAAAGTCGGGGAGCTGTTTTTT. Protein sequence: CASSTWTGKVGELFF. The chain carries TRBV7-9 and TRBJ2-2; D possibly corresponds to TRBD2 (5 bases). Germline-derived CDR1 and CDR2 are SEHNR and FQNEAQ (reference sequence). The CDR3 spans 15 residues. V was trimmed by 5 bases and J by 7 bases, leaving 17 bases between them.

V gene TRBV2 combines with J gene TRBJ2-5, with 9 bases that match TRBD1. Germline CDR1 is SNHLY and CDR2 is FYNNEI. The junction had 9 bases not matched to a gene; V was cut back by 5 bases and J by 2 bases. CDR3 length equals 16 residues. Here the CDR3 reads CASSRQAGQGQETQYF. CDR3 nucleotide sequence: TGTGCCAGCAGTCGGCAAGCGGGACAGGGACAAGAGACCCAGTACTTC.

The chain uses TRBV6-1 and TRBJ2-2; 7 nucleotides line up with TRBD1. The CDR3 runs 14 residues. The V gene end was trimmed by 6 bases and the J gene end by 2 bases; junction bases not matched to a gene: 3. The germline CDR1 and CDR2 sequences are MNHNS and SASEGT. This chain's CDR3 is CASSWDRNTGELFF. The CDR3 bases are TGTGCCAGCAGCTGGGACAGAAACACCGGGGAGCTGTTTTTT.

V is TRBV6-6 and J is TRBJ2-1; 12 nucleotides align to TRBD2. V was clipped by 1 base and J by 9 bases; unmatched bases: 7. This CDR3 spans 16 amino acids. Per the germline V gene, CDR1 is MNHNY and CDR2 is SVGAGI (reference sequence). CDR3 bases: TGTGCCAGCAGTTACTGGCTAGCGGGGGGGCCGGGTGAGCAGTTCTTC. Translation gives CASSYWLAGGPGEQFF.

The chain joins TRBV18 to TRBJ2-7, with 10 bases lining up with TRBD1. CDR3 length equals 15 residues. The V segment lost 3 bases and the J segment 3 bases; nucleotides outside the gene matches: 5. Germline V gene lookup returns CDR1 KGHSH and CDR2 LQKENI. In DNA, the CDR3 is TGTGCCAGCTCACCCGGGACAGGGGAGTTCTACGAGCAGTACTTC. It specifies CASSPGTGEFYEQYF. Combining the CDR3 with reference TRBV18 and TRBJ2-7 gives the whole variable domain NAGVMQNPRHLVRRRGQEARLRCSPMKGHSHVYWYRQLPEEGLKFMVYLQKENIIDESGMPKERFSAEFPKEGPSILRIQQVVRGDSAAYFCASSPGTGEFYEQYFGPGTRLTVT.